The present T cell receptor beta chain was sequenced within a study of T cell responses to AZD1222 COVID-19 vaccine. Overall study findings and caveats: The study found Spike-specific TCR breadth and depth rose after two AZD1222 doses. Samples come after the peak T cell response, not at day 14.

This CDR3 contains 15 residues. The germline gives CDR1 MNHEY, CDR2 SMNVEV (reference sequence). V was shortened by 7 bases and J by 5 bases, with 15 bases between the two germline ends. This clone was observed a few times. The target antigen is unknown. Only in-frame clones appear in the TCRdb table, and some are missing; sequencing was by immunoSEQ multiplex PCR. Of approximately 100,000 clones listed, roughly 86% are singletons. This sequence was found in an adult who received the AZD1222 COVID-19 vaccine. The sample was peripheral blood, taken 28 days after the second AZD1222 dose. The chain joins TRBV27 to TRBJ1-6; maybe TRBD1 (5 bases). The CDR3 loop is CASTPEGRDNSPLHF. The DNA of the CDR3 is TGTGCCAGCACGCCAGAGGGGCGTGATAATTCACCCCTCCACTTT.